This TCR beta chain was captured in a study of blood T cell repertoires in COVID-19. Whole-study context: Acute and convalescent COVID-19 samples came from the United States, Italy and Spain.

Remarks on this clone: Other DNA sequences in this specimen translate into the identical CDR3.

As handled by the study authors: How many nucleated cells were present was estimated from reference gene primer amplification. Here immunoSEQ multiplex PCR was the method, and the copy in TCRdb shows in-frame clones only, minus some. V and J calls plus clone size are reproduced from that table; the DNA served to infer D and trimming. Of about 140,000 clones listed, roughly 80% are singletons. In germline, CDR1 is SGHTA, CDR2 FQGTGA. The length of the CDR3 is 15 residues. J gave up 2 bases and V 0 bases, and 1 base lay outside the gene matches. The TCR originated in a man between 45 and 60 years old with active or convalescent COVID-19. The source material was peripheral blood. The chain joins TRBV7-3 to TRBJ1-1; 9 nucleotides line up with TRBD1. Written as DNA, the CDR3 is TGTGCCAGCAGCTTAACGGGACAGGGTAACACTGAAGCTTTCTTT. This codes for CASSLTGQGNTEAFF.